This T cell receptor beta chain stems from a study of spatial heterogeneity in lung cancer. In TCRdb, the 5' RACE reads were re-called with MiXCR into one record per CDR3 protein. The sample shows about 9,300 distinct CDR3 sequences, just under 6.5% of them seen only once. Study findings and constraints: For expanded intratumoral alpha and beta TCRs, counts tracked tumor mutation counts.

Indicated time point: sample taken at primary tumor resection. The 60 to 80 donors had untreated early-stage non-small cell lung cancer. The table lists this clonotype with many counts. Its antigen is unidentified. Trimming took 0 bases from V and 5 from J, leaving 13 bases between them. The CDR3 extends over 15 amino acids. Per germline, CDR1 DFQATT and CDR2 SNEGSKA (reference sequence). This sequence originates from a male donor with early-stage non-small cell lung cancer. Sequencing was performed on lung tumor tissue, taken at surgery. The chain uses TRBV20-1 and TRBJ1-4; D is uncertain. The CDR3 sequence is CSARDNRYPNEKLFF. The DNA for the CDR3 is TGCAGTGCTAGAGACAACAGATACCCAAATGAAAAACTGTTTTTT.